This T cell receptor (beta chain) was identified during a study of neoadjuvant nivolumab and ipilimumab in lung cancer. Turning to the study itself: The combination arm added day-1 ipilimumab 1 mg/kg to nivolumab 3 mg/kg on days 1, 15, 29.

Looked up from germline, CDR1 is SGHRS and CDR2 is YFSETQ. The CDR3 is 14 amino acids. The J segment lost 3 bases and the V segment lost 1 base, leaving 2 bases of the junction unmatched. To note about this clone: The antigen is unknown.

Study-level points and caveats: Resected tumors had greater TCR richness and clonality than uninvolved lung. Pretherapy blood TCR richness correlated positively with resected tumor richness. Only two of four nivolumab-treated tumors gained richness and clonality by surgery.

TCRdb's copy holds only in-frame clones and misses some; the assay was immunoSEQ multiplex PCR. The top ten hold 3% to 4% of the sample, which has some 50,000 clones, about 89% seen once. This clonotype originated in an adult with non-small cell lung cancer. Some clones in this sample may be carry-over from other donors' samples. The input for sequencing was blood, taken before neoadjuvant nivolumab, alone or with ipilimumab. The chain couples TRBV5-1 to TRBJ2-7; 9 positions match TRBD2. The CDR3 loop reads CASSLFSGSYEQYF. The CDR3, as DNA: TGCGCCAGCAGCTTGTTTAGCGGGAGCTACGAGCAGTACTTC.